This T cell receptor beta chain was profiled in a study of blood T cells in healthy people across ages (dated by TCRdb to 2014 to 2015). Background for the entire study: Template switching captured roughly one uniquely barcoded TCR beta cDNA molecule per two T cells in model experiments. To avoid experimental bias, donors of different ages were distributed randomly across sequencing lanes. Two additional independent replicas of 1 million unique cDNA reads from the same blood draw were analyzed for two donors (one aged 18 to 30 and one aged 80 or older). The donors were divided into four age groups: young (average 16 years), middle-aged (over 35), aged (under 70) and long-lived (roughly 82). To track age-related changes in TCR beta repertoire diversity, the study relied on deep sequencing normalized with unique cDNA molecular identifiers.

The table lists this clonotype with a count of one. Its binding antigen is unknown. Per-nucleotide qualities are absent, and no much larger clonotype sits a single base away. Overall study results and their limits: There was a strong correlation between observed TCR beta diversity and the percentage of naive T cells measured by flow cytometry. Bulk unsorted PBMC profiling prevented conclusive comparison of naive and antigen-experienced compartments. Compared with the aged group, the long-lived group had more naive CD4+ T cells, fewer expanded clones and increased TCR diversity, a pattern suggesting age selection. Donor CMV infection status was unknown, potentially confounding age-related changes in expanded clonotypes. Estimates of total diversity based on one million sequenced T cells were considered lower bounds and underestimates. Observed TCR beta diversity per million T cells fell roughly linearly with age, and a significant reduction was already apparent by age roughly 40.

Library prep was done by 5' RACE. Sequencing took place on an Illumina HiSeq 2500. A second PCR of roughly 7 to 11 cycles was performed with a sample-barcoded 5' primer and a J-beta primer mix. Each TCR beta cDNA molecule received a unique molecular identifier from a template-switch 5' adaptor carrying 12 random nucleotides. Each sample yielded at least 3 million CDR3-containing paired-end reads. The Mint cDNA synthesis kit, primed by a TRBC-specific oligonucleotide, was used to synthesize first-strand cDNA from all RNA. After uracil-DNA glycosylase treatment, a first 18-cycle PCR used universal primers M1SS and BC2_uni_R on all cDNA. The paper's processing steps were these. Normalization of each sample was performed by random selection of 1 million high-quality reads, each carrying a distinct molecular identifier. Instead of being binned into consensus sequences, reads with shared molecular identifiers were discarded. MiTCR, with a Q25 quality threshold and the strictest error-elimination algorithm, was used for CDR3 identification, clonotype clustering and error correction. A nonparametric unseen species model with Euler transformation was used to estimate a lower bound on total TCR beta diversity. Clones were called with MiXCR by TCRdb after fastp trimmed the public reads at Q25, and only in-frame beta chains were retained. A single entry per CDR3 protein holds the most common genes and DNA from its merged rows. TCRdb, not the authors, supplied the V and J calls. Across this sample there are approximately 1,100,000 distinct CDR3 sequences, with 40% to 50% seen only once. Approximately 17% of the sample goes to the ten largest clones.

Looking up the germline V gene (reference sequence) yields CDR1 SEHNR and CDR2 FQNEAQ. V gives up 7 bases and J gives up 1 base, and the segment between their germline ends measures 13 bases. The CDR3, cysteine through phenylalanine, is 14 amino acids long. CDR3 DNA only is kept here, 42 bases in frame from base 1. Donors were 39 systemically healthy Caucasian individuals from Russia aged roughly 6 to 90 years. Each donor gave 8 to 10 milliliters of peripheral blood, drawn into EDTA-treated Vacutainer tubes. Ficoll-Paque density-gradient centrifugation was used to isolate PBMCs, with at least 6 million per sample. Trizol reagent was used to extract total RNA from PBMCs, with at least 5.5 micrograms per sample. For every donor, flow cytometry on a PBMC aliquot measured the percentage of naive CD45RAhigh/CD27high T cells.

The clonotype originates from an older woman in good health. The chain employs TRBV7-9 and TRBJ1-1; the D gene is perhaps TRBD1, from 6 matching bases. Sequencing used blood. In nucleotide form, the sequence is TGTGCCAGCAACCTCATGGACAGGAACACTGAAGCTTTCTTT. This encodes CASNLMDRNTEAFF.